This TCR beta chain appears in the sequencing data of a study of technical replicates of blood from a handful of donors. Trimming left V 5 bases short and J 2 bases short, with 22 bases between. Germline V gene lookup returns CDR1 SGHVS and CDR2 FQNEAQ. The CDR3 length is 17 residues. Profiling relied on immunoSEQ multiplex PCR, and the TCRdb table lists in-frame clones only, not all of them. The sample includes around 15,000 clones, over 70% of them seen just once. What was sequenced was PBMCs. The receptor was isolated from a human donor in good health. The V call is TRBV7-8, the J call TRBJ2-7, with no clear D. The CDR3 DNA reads TGTGCCAGCAGCCCCCTGCCCGTGGGTCCTACTACCTACGAGCAGTACTTC. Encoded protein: CASSPLPVGPTTYEQYF. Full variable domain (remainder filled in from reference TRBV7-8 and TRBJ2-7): GAGVSQSPRYKVAKRGQDVALRCDPISGHVSLFWYQQALGQGPEFLTYFQNEAQLDKSGLPSDRFFAERPEGSVSTLKIQRTQQEDSAVYLCASSPLPVGPTTYEQYFGPGTRLTVT.